The present TCR beta chain was sequenced within a study of radiotherapy plus CTLA-4 blockade in lung cancer. About the study: Among all patients, roughly 17% showed objective responses, while 30% to 40% had disease control.

In chemo-refractory metastatic non-small-cell lung cancer, patients got ipilimumab CTLA-4 blockade together with focal radiation. Data came from immunoSEQ multiplex PCR; TCRdb stores just in-frame clones and leaves some out. The sample has some 74,000 clones; approximately 80% are singletons. This CDR3 is 13 amino acids long. With 1 base removed from V and 4 bases from J, the gap between germline ends came to 10 bases. In germline, CDR1 is GTSNPN, CDR2 SVGIG (reference sequence). This receptor was taken from a human donor with non-small cell lung cancer who had a complete response to radiotherapy plus ipilimumab. This sample comprised peripheral blood, obtained from a patient treated with radiotherapy plus ipilimumab. The chain employs TRBV30 and TRBJ1-2; a possible D gene is TRBD1 (5 bases). In nucleotides, the CDR3 is TGTGCCTGGAGTGCGGGGGGGGTCTATGGCTACACCTTC. Translating gives CAWSAGGVYGYTF.